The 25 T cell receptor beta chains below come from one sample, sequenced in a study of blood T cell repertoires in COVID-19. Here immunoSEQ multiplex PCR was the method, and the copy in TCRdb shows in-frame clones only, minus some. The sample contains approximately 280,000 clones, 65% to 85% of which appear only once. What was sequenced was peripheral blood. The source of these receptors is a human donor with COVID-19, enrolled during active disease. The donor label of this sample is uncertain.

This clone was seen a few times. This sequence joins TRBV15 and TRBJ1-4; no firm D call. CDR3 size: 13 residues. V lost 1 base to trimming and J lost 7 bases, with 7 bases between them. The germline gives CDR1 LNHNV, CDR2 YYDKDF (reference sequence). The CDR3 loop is CATSRGRGEKLFF. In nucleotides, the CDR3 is TGTGCCACCAGCAGAGGACGAGGTGAAAAACTGTTTTTT.

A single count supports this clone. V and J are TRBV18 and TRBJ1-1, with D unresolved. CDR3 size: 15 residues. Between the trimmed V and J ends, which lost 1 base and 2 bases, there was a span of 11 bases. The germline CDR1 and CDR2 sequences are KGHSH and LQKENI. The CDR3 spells CASSPLGVGNTEAFF. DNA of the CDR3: TGTGCCAGCTCACCACTTGGAGTAGGTAACACTGAAGCTTTCTTT.

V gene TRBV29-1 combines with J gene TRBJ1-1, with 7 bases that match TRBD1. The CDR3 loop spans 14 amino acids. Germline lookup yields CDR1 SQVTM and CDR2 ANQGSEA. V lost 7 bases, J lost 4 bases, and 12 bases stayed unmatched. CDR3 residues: CSALATGEATEAFF. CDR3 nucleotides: TGCAGCGCCCTGGCTACAGGGGAAGCCACTGAAGCTTTCTTT.

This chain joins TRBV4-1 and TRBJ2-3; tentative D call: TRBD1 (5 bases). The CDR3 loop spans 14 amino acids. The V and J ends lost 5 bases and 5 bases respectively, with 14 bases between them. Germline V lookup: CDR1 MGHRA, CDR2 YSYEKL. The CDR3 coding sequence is TGCGCCAGCAGCTCTGCTGCCCAGGGAGATACGCAGTATTTT. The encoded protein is CASSSAAQGDTQYF.

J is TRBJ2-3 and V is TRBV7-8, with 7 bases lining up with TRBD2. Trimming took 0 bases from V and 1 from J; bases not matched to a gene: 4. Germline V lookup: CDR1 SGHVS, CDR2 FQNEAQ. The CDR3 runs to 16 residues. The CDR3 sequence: CASSLATAGGTDTQYF. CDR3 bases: TGTGCCAGCAGCTTAGCAACCGCGGGGGGCACAGATACGCAGTATTTT. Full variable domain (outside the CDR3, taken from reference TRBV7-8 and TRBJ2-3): GAGVSQSPRYKVAKRGQDVALRCDPISGHVSLFWYQQALGQGPEFLTYFQNEAQLDKSGLPSDRFFAERPEGSVSTLKIQRTQQEDSAVYLCASSLATAGGTDTQYFGPGTRLTVL.

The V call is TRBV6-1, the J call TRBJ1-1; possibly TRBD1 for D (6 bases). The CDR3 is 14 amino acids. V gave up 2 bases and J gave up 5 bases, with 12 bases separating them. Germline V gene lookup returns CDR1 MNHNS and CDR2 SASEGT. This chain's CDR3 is CASSESGGQTEAFF. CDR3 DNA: TGTGCCAGCAGTGAATCCGGGGGGCAGACTGAAGCTTTCTTT.

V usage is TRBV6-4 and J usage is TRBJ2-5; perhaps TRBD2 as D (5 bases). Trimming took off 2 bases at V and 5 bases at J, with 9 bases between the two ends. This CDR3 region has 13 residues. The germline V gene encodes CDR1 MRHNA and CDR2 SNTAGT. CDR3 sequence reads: CASSDGGLETQYF. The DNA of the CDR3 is TGTGCCAGCAGTGACGGCGGGCTGGAGACCCAGTACTTC.

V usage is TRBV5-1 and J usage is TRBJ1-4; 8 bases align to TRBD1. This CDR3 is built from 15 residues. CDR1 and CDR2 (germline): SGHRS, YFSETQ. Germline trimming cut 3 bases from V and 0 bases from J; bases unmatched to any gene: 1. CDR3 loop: CASSSQGATNEKLFF. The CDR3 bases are TGCGCCAGCAGCTCACAGGGGGCAACTAATGAAAAACTGTTTTTT. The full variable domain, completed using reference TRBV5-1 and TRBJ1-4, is KAGVTQTPRYLIKTRGQQVTLSCSPISGHRSVSWYQQTPGQGLQFLFEYFSETQRNKGNFPGRFSGRQFSNSRSEMNVSTLELGDSALYLCASSSQGATNEKLFFGSGTQLSVL.

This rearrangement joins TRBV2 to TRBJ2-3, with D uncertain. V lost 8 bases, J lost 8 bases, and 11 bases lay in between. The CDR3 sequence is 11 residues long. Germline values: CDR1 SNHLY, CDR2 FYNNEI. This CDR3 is CASGGVGTQYF. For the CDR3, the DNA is TGTGCCAGCGGCGGCGTCGGTACGCAGTATTTT. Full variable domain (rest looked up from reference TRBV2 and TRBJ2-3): EPEVTQTPSHQVTQMGQEVILRCVPISNHLYFYWYRQILGQKVEFLVSFYNNEISEKSEIFDDQFSVERPDGSNFTLKIRSTKLEDSAMYFCASGGVGTQYFGPGTRLTVL.

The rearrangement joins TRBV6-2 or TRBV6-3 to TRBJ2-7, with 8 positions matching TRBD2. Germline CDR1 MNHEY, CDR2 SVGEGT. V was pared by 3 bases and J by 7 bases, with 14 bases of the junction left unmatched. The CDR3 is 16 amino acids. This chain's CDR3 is CASSYGGSGREAEQYF. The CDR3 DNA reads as TGTGCCAGCAGTTATGGGGGCAGCGGGAGAGAGGCTGAGCAGTACTTC.

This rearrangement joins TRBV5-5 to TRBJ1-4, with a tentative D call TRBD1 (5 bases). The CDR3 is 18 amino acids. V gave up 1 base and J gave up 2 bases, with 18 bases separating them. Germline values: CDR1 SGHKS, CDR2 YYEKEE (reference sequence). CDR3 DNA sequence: TGTGCCAGCAGCTTGAGTCTTGCGGGGGTTGCGACTAATGAAAAACTGTTTTTT. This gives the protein CASSLSLAGVATNEKLFF.

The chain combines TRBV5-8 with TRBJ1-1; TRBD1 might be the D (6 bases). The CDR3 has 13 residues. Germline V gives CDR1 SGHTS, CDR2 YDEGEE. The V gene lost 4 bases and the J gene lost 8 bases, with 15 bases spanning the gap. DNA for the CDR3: TGTGCCAGCAGCCCGGCGGGGGGGCTCGAAGCTTTCTTT. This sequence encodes CASSPAGGLEAFF.

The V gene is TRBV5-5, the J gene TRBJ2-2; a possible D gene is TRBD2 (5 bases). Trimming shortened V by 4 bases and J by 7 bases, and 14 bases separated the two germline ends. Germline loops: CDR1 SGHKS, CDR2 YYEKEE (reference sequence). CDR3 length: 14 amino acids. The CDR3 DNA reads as TGTGCCAGCAGCAAAGAGCCGGGAAGCGGGGAGCTGTTTTTT. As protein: CASSKEPGSGELFF.

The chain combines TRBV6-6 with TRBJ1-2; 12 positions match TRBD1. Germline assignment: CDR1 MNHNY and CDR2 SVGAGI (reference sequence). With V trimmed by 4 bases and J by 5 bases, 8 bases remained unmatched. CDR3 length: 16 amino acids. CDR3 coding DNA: TGTGCCAGCAGTTCCGGGACAGGGGGCGCAAGGTATGGCTACACCTTC. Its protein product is CASSSGTGGARYGYTF.

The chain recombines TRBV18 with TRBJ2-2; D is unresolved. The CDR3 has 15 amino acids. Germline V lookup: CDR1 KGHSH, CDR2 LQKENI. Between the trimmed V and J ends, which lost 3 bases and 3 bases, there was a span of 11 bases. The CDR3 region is CASSPGLGDTGELFF. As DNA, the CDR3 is TGTGCCAGCTCACCTGGTCTAGGTGACACCGGGGAGCTGTTTTTT.

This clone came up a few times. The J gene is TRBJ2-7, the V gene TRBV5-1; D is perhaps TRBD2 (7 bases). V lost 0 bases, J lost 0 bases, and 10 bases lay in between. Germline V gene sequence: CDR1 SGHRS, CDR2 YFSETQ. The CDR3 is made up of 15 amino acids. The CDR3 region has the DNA TGCGCCAGCAGCTTGGCCCGGGGGGCCTCCTACGAGCAGTACTTC. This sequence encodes CASSLARGASYEQYF.

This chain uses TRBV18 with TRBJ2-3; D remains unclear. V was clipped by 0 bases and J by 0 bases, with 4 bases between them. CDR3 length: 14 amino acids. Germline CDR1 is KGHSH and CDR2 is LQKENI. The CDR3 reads CASSPPTSTDTQYF. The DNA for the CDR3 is TGTGCCAGCTCACCACCAACTAGCACAGATACGCAGTATTTT.

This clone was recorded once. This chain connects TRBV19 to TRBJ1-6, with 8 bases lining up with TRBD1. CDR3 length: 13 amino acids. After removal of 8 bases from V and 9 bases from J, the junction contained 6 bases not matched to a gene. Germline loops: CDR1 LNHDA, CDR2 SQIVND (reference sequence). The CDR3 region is CASGQGMSSPLHF. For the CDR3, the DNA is TGTGCCAGTGGACAGGGAATGAGTTCACCCCTCCACTTT.

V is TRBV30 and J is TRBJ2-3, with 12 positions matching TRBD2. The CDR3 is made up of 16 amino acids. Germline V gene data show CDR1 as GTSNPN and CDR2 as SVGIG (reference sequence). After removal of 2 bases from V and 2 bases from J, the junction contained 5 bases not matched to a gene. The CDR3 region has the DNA TGTGCCTGGAGTCTAGCGGGAGGGAGCCCCACAGATACGCAGTATTTT. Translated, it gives CAWSLAGGSPTDTQYF.

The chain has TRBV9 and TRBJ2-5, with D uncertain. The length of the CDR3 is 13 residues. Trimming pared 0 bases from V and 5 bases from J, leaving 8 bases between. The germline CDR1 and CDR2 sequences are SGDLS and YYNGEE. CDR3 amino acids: CASSVAPQETQYF. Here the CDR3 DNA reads TGTGCCAGCAGCGTAGCCCCGCAGGAGACCCAGTACTTC.

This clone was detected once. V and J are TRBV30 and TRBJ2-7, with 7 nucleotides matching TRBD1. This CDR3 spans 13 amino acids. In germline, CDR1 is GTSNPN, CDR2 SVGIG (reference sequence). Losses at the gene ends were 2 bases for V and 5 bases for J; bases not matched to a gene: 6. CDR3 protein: CAWSKQGSDEQYF. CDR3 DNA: TGTGCCTGGAGTAAACAGGGGAGCGACGAGCAGTACTTC.

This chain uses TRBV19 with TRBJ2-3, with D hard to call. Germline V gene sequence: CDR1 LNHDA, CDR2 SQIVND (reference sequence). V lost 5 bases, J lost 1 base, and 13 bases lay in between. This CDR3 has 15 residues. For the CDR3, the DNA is TGTGCCAGTAGTTTTCGGCGGAGACGCACAGATACGCAGTATTTT. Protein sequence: CASSFRRRRTDTQYF. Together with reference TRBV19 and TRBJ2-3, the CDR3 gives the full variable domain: DGGITQSPKYLFRKEGQNVTLSCEQNLNHDAMYWYRQDPGQGLRLIYYSQIVNDFQKGDIAEGYSVSREKKESFPLTVTSAQKNPTAFYLCASSFRRRRTDTQYFGPGTRLTVL.

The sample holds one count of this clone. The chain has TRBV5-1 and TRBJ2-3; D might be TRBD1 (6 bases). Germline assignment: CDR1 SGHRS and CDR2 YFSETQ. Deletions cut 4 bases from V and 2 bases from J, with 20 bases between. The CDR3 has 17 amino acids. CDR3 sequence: CASSRLAGVIPTDTQYF. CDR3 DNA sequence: TGCGCCAGCAGCCGCCTCGCAGGGGTGATTCCCACAGATACGCAGTATTTT.

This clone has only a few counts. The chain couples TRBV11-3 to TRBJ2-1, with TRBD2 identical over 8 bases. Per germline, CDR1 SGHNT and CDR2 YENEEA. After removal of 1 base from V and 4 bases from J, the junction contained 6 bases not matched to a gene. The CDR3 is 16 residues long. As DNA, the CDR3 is TGTGCCAGCAGCTTAGGTTCGACGGGGGGGTACAATGAGCAGTTCTTC. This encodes CASSLGSTGGYNEQFF.

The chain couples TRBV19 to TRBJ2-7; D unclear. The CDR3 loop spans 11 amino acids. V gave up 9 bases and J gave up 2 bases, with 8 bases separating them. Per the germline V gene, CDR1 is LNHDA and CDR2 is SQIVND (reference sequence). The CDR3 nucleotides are TGTGCCAGCGGGTCTACCTACGAGCAGTACTTC. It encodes CASGSTYEQYF.